This entry is about one T cell receptor beta chain. Antigen: not known. This sample is drawn from a study of CD8+ T cells in alopecia areata. The length of the CDR3 is 11 residues. Trimming took 4 bases from V and 5 from J, leaving 8 bases between them. CDR1 and CDR2 (germline): SQVTM, ANQGSEA. General study points: Although TCR sharing was seen in mice, sharing across patients was less clear, possibly for HLA-related reasons. Normal skin's resident alphabeta T cells are also sequenced in scalp samples. Elevated clonality characterized lesional scalp relative to normal scalp, particularly in alopecia totalis/universalis.

Researchers picked out CD4+ and CD8+ T cells from PBMCs by sorting. Following extraction, RNA underwent reverse transcription to cDNA, which served as the sequencing template. The assay was immunoSEQ multiplex PCR, and TCRdb's table has in-frame clones only and misses some. Here the sample spans roughly 120,000 clones, less than 70% being singletons. Sequenced material: CD4+ T cells sorted from blood. The receptor comes from a human donor in good health. The rearrangement links TRBV29-1 to TRBJ2-5; no clear D gene. In DNA form, the CDR3 reads TGCAGCGTTGCGGGCATGGAGACCCAGTACTTC. Its protein is CSVAGMETQYF.